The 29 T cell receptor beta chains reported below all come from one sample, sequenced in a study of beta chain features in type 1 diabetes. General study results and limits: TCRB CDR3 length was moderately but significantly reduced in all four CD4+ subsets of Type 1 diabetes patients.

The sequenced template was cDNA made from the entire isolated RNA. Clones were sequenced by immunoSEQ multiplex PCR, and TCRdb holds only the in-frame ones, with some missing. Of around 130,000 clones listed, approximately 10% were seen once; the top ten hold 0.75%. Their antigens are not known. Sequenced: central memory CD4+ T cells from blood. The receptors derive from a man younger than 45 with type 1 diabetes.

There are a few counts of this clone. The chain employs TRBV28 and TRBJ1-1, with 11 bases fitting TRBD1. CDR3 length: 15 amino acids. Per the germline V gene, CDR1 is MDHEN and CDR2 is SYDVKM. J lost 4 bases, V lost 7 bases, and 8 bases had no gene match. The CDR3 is CASTSGTGGTTEAFF. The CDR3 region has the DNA TGTGCCAGCACCTCGGGGACAGGGGGAACCACTGAAGCTTTCTTT.

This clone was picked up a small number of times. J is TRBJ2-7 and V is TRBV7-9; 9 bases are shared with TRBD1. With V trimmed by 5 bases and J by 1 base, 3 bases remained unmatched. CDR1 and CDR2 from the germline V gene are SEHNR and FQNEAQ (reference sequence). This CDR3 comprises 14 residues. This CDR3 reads CASSQGTGSYEQYF. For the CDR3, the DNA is TGTGCCAGCAGCCAAGGGACAGGGTCCTACGAGCAGTACTTC.

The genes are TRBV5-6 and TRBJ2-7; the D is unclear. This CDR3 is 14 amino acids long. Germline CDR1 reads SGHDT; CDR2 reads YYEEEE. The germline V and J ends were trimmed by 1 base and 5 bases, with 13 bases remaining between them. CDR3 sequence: CASSLYSGSDEQYF. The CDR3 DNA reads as TGTGCCAGCAGCTTGTACTCAGGTTCGGACGAGCAGTACTTC.

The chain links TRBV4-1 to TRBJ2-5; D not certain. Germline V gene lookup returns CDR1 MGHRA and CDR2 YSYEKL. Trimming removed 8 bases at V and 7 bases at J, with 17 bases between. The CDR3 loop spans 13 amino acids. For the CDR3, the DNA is TGCGCCAGCGGTGAAGGTCTAGAAGGGACCCAGTACTTC. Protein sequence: CASGEGLEGTQYF.

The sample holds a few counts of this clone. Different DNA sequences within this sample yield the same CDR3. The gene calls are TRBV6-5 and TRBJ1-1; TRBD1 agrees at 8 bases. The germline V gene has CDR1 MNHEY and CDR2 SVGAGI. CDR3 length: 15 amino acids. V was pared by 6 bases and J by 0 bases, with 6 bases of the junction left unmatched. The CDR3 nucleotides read TGTGCCAGCAGCAATTGGGACAGGTTGAACACTGAAGCTTTCTTT. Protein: CASSNWDRLNTEAFF.

The CDR3 sequence is CASSPGTLNNGEQFF. In DNA form, the CDR3 reads TGTGCCAGCAGTCCCGGGACACTCAACAATGGTGAGCAGTTCTTC. The genes are TRBV28 and TRBJ2-1; weak D call: TRBD1 (6 bases). The CDR3 consists of 15 residues. Germline V gene sequence: CDR1 MDHEN, CDR2 SYDVKM. V dropped 5 bases and J dropped 9 bases, with 20 bases sitting between them.

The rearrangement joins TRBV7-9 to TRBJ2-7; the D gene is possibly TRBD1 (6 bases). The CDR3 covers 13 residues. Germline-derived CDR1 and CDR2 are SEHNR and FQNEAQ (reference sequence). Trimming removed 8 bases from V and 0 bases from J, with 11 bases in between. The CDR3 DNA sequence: TGTGCCAGCGAGAGGGGGAACTCCTACGAGCAGTACTTC. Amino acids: CASERGNSYEQYF.

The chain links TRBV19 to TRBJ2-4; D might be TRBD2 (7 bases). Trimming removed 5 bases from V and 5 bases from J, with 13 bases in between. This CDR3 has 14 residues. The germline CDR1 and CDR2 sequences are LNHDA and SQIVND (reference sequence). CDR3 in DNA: TGTGCCAGTAGTTTGACGGGGGGCCAAAACATTCAGTACTTC. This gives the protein CASSLTGGQNIQYF.

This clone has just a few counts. The CDR3 DNA is TGTGCCAGCAGCCAAGCGGGGAGGGAAAATTCACCCCTCCACTTT. It specifies CASSQAGRENSPLHF. The gene calls are TRBV4-2 and TRBJ1-6, with D unclear. There are 15 residues in the CDR3. In germline, CDR1 is LGHNA, CDR2 YNFKEQ. V dropped 1 base and J dropped 7 bases, with 11 bases sitting between them.

The CDR3 spells CASRSQGPGELFF. CDR3 in DNA: TGTGCCAGTAGATCACAGGGACCCGGGGAGCTGTTTTTT. The rearrangement uses TRBV19 and TRBJ2-2, with D possibly TRBD1 on 6 matching bases. The germline CDR1 and CDR2 sequences are LNHDA and SQIVND (reference sequence). Trimming shortened V by 6 bases and J by 6 bases, and 11 bases separated the two germline ends. This CDR3 has 13 amino acids.

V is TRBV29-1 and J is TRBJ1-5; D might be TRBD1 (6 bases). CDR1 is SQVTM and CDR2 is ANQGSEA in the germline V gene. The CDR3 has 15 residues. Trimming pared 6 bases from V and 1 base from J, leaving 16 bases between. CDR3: CSVTDSSLSNQPQHF. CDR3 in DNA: TGCAGCGTGACGGACAGTTCTCTAAGCAATCAGCCCCAGCATTTT.

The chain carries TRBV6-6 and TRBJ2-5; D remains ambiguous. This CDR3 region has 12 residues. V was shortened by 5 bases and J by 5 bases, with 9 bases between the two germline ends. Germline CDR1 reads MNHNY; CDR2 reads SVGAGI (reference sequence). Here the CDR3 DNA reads TGTGCCAGCAGTCGTCCGGAGGAGACCCAGTACTTC. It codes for CASSRPEETQYF.

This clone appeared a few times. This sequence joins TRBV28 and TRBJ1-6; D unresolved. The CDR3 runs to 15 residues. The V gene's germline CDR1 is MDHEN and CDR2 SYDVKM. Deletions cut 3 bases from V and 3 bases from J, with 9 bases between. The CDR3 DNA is TGTGCCAGCAGTTTGGGCAGCTTCTATAATTCACCCCTCCACTTT. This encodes CASSLGSFYNSPLHF.

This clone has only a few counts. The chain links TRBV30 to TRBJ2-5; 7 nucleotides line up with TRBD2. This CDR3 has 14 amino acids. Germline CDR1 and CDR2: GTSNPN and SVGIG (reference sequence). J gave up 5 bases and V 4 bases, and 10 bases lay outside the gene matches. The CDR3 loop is CAWNPSGKRETQYF. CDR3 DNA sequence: TGTGCCTGGAACCCCAGCGGGAAGAGGGAGACCCAGTACTTC.

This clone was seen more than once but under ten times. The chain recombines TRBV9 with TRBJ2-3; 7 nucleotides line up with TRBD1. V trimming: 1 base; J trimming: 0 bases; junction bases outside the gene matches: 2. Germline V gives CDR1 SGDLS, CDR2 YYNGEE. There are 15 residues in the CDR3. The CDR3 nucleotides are TGTGCCAGCAGCGTACAGGGGGAAAGCACAGATACGCAGTATTTT. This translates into CASSVQGESTDTQYF.

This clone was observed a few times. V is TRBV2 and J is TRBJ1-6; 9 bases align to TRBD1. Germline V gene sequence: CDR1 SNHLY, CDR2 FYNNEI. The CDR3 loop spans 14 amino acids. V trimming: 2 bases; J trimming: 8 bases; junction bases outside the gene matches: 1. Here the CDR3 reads CASSERTGDSPLHF. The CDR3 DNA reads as TGTGCCAGCAGTGAACGGACAGGGGATTCACCCCTCCACTTT.

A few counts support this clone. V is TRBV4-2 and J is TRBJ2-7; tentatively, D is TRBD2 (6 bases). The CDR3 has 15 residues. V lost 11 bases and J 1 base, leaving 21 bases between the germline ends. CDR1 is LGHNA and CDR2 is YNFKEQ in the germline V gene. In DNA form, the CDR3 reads TGTGCCGCTCTCGGAGGAGGGCCATCATCCTACGAGCAGTACTTC. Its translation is CAALGGGPSSYEQYF.

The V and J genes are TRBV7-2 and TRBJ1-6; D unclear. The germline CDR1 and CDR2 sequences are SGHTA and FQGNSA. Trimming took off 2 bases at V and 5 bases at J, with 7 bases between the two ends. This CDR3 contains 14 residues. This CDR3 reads CASSLLRDNSPLHF. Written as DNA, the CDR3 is TGTGCCAGCAGCTTACTTCGAGATAATTCACCCCTCCACTTT.

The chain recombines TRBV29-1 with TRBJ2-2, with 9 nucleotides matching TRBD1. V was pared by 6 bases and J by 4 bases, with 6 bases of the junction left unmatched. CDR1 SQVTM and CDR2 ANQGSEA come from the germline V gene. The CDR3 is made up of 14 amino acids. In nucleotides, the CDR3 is TGCAGCGTCCCGGGACAGGGAGGCACCGGGGAGCTGTTTTTT. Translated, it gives CSVPGQGGTGELFF.

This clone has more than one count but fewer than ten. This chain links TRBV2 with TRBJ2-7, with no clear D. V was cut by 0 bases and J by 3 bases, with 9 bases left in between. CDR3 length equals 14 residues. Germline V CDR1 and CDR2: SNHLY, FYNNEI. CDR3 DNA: TGTGCCAGCAGTGAAGCTACACAGCTCTACGAGCAGTACTTC. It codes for CASSEATQLYEQYF.

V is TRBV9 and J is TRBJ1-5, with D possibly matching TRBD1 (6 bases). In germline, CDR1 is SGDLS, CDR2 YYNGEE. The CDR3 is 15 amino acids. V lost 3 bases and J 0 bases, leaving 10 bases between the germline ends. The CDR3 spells CASSGGRGSNQPQHF. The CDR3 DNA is TGTGCCAGCAGCGGAGGCAGGGGTAGCAATCAGCCCCAGCATTTT.

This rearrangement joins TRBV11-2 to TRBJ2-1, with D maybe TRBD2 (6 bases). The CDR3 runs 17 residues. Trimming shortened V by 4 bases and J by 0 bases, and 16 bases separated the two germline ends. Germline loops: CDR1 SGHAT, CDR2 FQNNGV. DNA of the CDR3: TGTGCCAGCAGCTCCCTTAGCCGGGGGTTCTCCTACAATGAGCAGTTCTTC. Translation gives CASSSLSRGFSYNEQFF.

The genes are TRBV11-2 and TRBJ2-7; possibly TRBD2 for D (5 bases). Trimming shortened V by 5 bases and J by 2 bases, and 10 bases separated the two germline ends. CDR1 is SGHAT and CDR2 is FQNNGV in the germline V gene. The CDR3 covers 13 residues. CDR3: CASSPSGPYEQYF. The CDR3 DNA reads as TGTGCCAGCAGCCCGAGCGGACCCTACGAGCAGTACTTC.

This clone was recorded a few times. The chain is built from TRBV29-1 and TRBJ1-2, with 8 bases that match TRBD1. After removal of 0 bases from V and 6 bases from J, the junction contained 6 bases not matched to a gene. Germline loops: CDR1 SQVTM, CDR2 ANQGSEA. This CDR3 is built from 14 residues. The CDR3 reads CSVEDWETGDGYTF. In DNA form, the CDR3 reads TGCAGCGTTGAAGATTGGGAGACAGGGGATGGCTACACCTTC.

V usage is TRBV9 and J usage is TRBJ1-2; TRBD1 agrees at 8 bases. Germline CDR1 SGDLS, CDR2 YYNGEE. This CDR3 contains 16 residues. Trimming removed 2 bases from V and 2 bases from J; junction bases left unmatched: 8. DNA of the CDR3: TGTGCCAGCAGCGTTTCTGGGACAGGCCTAAACTATGGCTACACCTTC. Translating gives CASSVSGTGLNYGYTF.

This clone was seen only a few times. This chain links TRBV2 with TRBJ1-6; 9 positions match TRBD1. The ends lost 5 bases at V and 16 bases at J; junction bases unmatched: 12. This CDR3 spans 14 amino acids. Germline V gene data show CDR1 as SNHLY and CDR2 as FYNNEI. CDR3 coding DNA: TGTGCCAGCAGTCCCGGGACAGGGTTGGCGCGGCTCCACTTT. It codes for CASSPGTGLARLHF.

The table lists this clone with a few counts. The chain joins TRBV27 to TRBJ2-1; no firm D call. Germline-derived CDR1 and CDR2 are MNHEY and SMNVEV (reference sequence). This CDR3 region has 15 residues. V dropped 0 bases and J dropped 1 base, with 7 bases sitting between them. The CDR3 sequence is CASSLSTPSYNEQFF. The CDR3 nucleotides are TGTGCCAGCAGTTTATCAACTCCTTCCTACAATGAGCAGTTCTTC.

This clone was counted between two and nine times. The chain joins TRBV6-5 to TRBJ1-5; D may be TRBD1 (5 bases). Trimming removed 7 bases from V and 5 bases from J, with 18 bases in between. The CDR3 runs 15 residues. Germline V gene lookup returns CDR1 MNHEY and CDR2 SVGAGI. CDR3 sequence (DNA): TGTGCCAGCAAGAGCAGGGTCGTCCACGATCAGCCCCAGCATTTT. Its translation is CASKSRVVHDQPQHF.

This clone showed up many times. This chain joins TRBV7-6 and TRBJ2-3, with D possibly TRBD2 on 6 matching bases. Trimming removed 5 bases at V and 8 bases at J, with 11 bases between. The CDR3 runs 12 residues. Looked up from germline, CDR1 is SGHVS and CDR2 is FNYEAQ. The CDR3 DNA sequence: TGTGCCAGCAGCGCGGGACTTCTTACGCAGTATTTT. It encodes CASSAGLLTQYF.